This entry is about one TCR beta chain. The conserved phenylalanine or tryptophan is not found at the CDR3 terminus, so this likely reflects a read error. Trimming removed 2 bases from V and 4 bases from J; junction bases left unmatched: 10. The CDR3 covers 16 residues. Germline lookup yields CDR1 SGHTA and CDR2 FQGTGA. This specimen comes from a study of cytomegalovirus exposure and HLA in healthy donors. PCR used 60 Vbeta primers and 13 Jbeta primers. Sequenced by immunoSEQ multiplex PCR; TCRdb stores in-frame clones only, minus some. The table lists 70,000 to 100,000 clones, less than 70% of them singletons.

This chain connects TRBV7-3 to TRBJ1-2, with 7 bases that match TRBD1. The specimen sequenced was PBMCs. The receptor was derived from a man aged 45-65 years in good health and CMV-seronegative. CDR3 sequence reads: CASSLGPGQSGYGYTV. Written as DNA, the CDR3 is TGTGCCAGCAGCTTAGGGCCGGGACAGTCTGGCTATGGCTACACCGTC.